This passage covers 13 T cell receptor beta chains from one sample sequenced in a study of naive and memory T cell subsets. Study-wide findings and caveats: A few larger clonotypes appeared in naive repertoires, especially CD8, possibly memory cells re-expressing CD45RA.

Two oligonucleotides, mixed equimolar, formed the beta constant-region primer covering TRBC1 and TRBC2. Nested alpha and beta constant-region primers with the SP2 primer drove four PCR rounds on ligated cDNA. MiXCR, applied by TCRdb to the UMI-ligation and nested PCR reads, yields one record per CDR3 protein. Of over 110,000 distinct CDR3 sequences in the sample, under 25% were seen once. Their target antigens are unknown. The specimen was naive CD8+ T cells from blood. The receptors were sampled from a human donor in good health.

V is TRBV5-5 and J is TRBJ1-2; 7 nucleotides match TRBD1. J was trimmed by 4 bases and V by 1 base; bases with no gene match: 7. This CDR3 has 15 residues. Germline CDR1 is SGHKS and CDR2 is YYEKEE (reference sequence). DNA for the CDR3: TGTGCCAGCAGCTTGTGGGACAGTACTCTCTATGGCTACACCTTC. As protein: CASSLWDSTLYGYTF.

This clonotype was picked up many times. The CDR3 here is CASTPGLSDEKLFF. Here the CDR3 DNA reads TGTGCCAGCACCCCAGGGTTAAGTGATGAAAAACTGTTTTTT. This rearrangement joins TRBV12-3 or TRBV12-4 to TRBJ1-4, with D perhaps matching TRBD1 (5 bases). The CDR3 has 14 residues. Trimming left V 7 bases short and J 6 bases short, with 15 bases between.

V is TRBV6-5 and J is TRBJ2-1; D may be TRBD2 (5 bases). This CDR3 comprises 14 residues. Germline lookup yields CDR1 MNHEY and CDR2 SVGAGI. With 6 bases removed from V and 9 bases from J, the gap between germline ends came to 18 bases. The CDR3 here is CASRARTGFGEQFF. CDR3 coding DNA: TGTGCCAGCAGGGCGAGGACGGGGTTTGGTGAGCAGTTCTTC.

In its sample, this clonotype was seen many times. This chain connects TRBV21-1 to TRBJ1-2; the D call of TRBD1 is as the table states it, not checked on the DNA. TRBV21-1 is given as a pseudogene. CDR3 length: 17 residues. CDR3 in DNA: TGTGCCAGCATCCAAAGGAAGACAGGGGTTAGTAACTATGGCTACACCTTC. Translation: CASIQRKTGVSNYGYTF.

This clonotype has only a few counts. The chain is built from TRBV27 and TRBJ2-7; the match to TRBD1 covers 9 bases. CDR1 is MNHEY, CDR2 SMNVEV, per germline (reference sequence). This CDR3 has 16 amino acids. Unmatched junction bases numbered 4, after V lost 0 bases and J lost 1 base. CDR3 in DNA: TGTGCCAGCAGTTTATCTTCCGGGACAGGGTCCTACGAGCAGTACTTC. Its protein is CASSLSSGTGSYEQYF.

This clonotype has at least ten counts. This CDR3 is CASSLYREYEQYF. CDR3 in DNA: TGTGCCAGCAGTTTATATAGGGAGTACGAGCAGTACTTC. The rearrangement joins TRBV28 to TRBJ2-7; TRBD2 might be the D (5 bases). Germline V gene lookup returns CDR1 MDHEN and CDR2 SYDVKM. The CDR3 totals 13 residues. Trimming took 1 base from V and 4 from J, leaving 8 bases between them.

The CDR3 sequence: CASTRTSGADTQYF. In DNA form, the CDR3 reads TGTGCCAGCACAAGGACTAGCGGGGCAGATACGCAGTATTTT. V gene TRBV5-6 combines with J gene TRBJ2-3; 12 positions match TRBD2. CDR3 length: 14 amino acids. Looked up from germline, CDR1 is SGHDT and CDR2 is YYEEEE. Trimming cost V 6 bases and J 4 bases; bases outside gene matches: 3.

This clonotype was seen just once. This chain uses TRBV10-3 with TRBJ1-1; a possible D gene is TRBD1 (5 bases). The CDR3 is 14 residues long. Germline-derived CDR1 and CDR2 are ENHRY and SYGVKD. Trimming took off 7 bases at V and 1 base at J, with 13 bases between the two ends. CDR3 loop: CAITLGTENTEAFF. In nucleotides, the CDR3 is TGTGCCATCACCCTGGGGACTGAGAACACTGAAGCTTTCTTT.

In this sample, this clonotype turned up a few times. The chain has TRBV12-3 or TRBV12-4 and TRBJ2-1, with TRBD2 matching over 13 bases. CDR3 size: 18 residues. V lost 4 bases to trimming and J lost 2 bases; unmatched junction nucleotides: 8. The CDR3 here is CASSSTSGRAPPYNEQFF. CDR3 nucleotides: TGTGCCAGCAGTTCAACTAGCGGGAGGGCCCCCCCCTACAATGAGCAGTTCTTC.

The gene calls are TRBV11-2 and TRBJ1-6, with a tentative D call TRBD1 (6 bases). CDR1 SGHAT and CDR2 FQNNGV come from the germline V gene. The CDR3 has 15 amino acids. V was clipped by 1 base and J by 8 bases, with 12 bases between them. As DNA, the CDR3 is TGTGCCAGCAGCTTAGCGCACAGGGCAGATTCACCCCTCCACTTT. Translating gives CASSLAHRADSPLHF.

The chain joins TRBV6-1 to TRBJ2-6, with no clear D. V gave up 2 bases and J gave up 2 bases, with 7 bases separating them. The CDR3 is made up of 15 amino acids. Germline V gene lookup returns CDR1 MNHNS and CDR2 SASEGT. Here the CDR3 DNA reads TGTGCCAGCAGTGAAAAAACAGCTGGGGCCAACGTCCTGACTTTC. Translation gives CASSEKTAGANVLTF.

This clonotype was counted a few times. V and J are TRBV10-3 and TRBJ1-1; a possible D gene is TRBD1 (6 bases). The CDR3 extends over 14 amino acids. Trimming cost V 3 bases and J 0 bases, with 8 bases left between them. Germline V gene lookup returns CDR1 ENHRY and CDR2 SYGVKD. The CDR3 reads CAISDTGLNTEAFF. Here the CDR3 DNA reads TGTGCCATCAGTGATACAGGGTTGAACACTGAAGCTTTCTTT.

The V call is TRBV4-1, the J call TRBJ1-5; D gene unclear. Germline V CDR1 and CDR2: MGHRA, YSYEKL. Between the trimmed V and J ends, which lost 0 bases and 9 bases, there was a span of 9 bases. The CDR3 has 13 amino acids. The CDR3 region is CASSQDSSRPQHF. The CDR3 DNA reads as TGCGCCAGCAGCCAAGATTCCTCGAGGCCCCAGCATTTT.